The rows below give T cell receptor beta chains drawn from one sample of a study of cytomegalovirus exposure and HLA in healthy donors. Some clones are missing from TCRdb's copy, which holds only in-frame ones; the method was immunoSEQ multiplex PCR. The table has around 180,000 clones, roughly 80% seen once. Source material: PBMCs. The receptors derive from a man between 35 and 55 years old in good health and CMV-seronegative. Each CDR3 is given with its conserved first and last residue. D genes are given only for firm matches. Size is stated for part of the rows, as once, few or many counts, or as a class when the clone is expanded.

D gene: -
J gene: TRBJ2-1
V gene: TRBV7-9
clone size: once
CDR3 DNA: TGTGCCAGCAGCCATCGACACCGAGTTGTCAGTGAGCAGTTCTTC
CDR3 protein: CASSHRHRVVSEQFF

D gene: TRBD1
J gene: TRBJ1-2
V gene: TRBV5-1
clone size: once
CDR3 DNA: TGCGCCAGCAGCTTGGAAGGACAGGGAAACTATGGCTACACCTTC
CDR3 protein: CASSLEGQGNYGYTF

D gene: TRBD1
J gene: TRBJ1-1
V gene: TRBV9
clone size: -
CDR3 DNA: TGTGCCAGCAGCGCAACAGGGGTCGGATCGAACACTGAAGCTTTCTTT
CDR3 protein: CASSATGVGSNTEAFF

D gene: -
J gene: TRBJ2-5
V gene: TRBV9
clone size: -
CDR3 DNA: TGTGCCAGCAGCGTAGAGACTCGGGAGACCCAGTACTTC
CDR3 protein: CASSVETRETQYF

D gene: -
J gene: TRBJ1-5
V gene: TRBV10-3
clone size: -
CDR3 DNA: TGTGCCATCAGTGCAGCAGGGGATAGCAATCAGCCCCAGCATTTT
CDR3 protein: CAISAAGDSNQPQHF

D gene: TRBD2
J gene: TRBJ2-1
V gene: TRBV7-2
clone size: -
CDR3 DNA: TGTGCCAGCAGCTCGCAAGCGGGACTAGCGGGGGCGAGCTACAATGAGCAGTTCTTC
CDR3 protein: CASSSQAGLAGASYNEQFF

D gene: TRBD1
J gene: TRBJ1-4
V gene: TRBV4-1
clone size: few
CDR3 DNA: TGCGCCAGCAGCCAAGATCGAGGACAGGGGATTACTAATGAAAAACTGTTTTTT
CDR3 protein: CASSQDRGQGITNEKLFF

D gene: TRBD1
J gene: TRBJ1-2
V gene: TRBV14
clone size: -
CDR3 DNA: TGTGCCAGCAGCCCGATAGACAGGGGGCTTTATGGCTACACCTTC
CDR3 protein: CASSPIDRGLYGYTF

D gene: TRBD2
J gene: TRBJ2-2
V gene: TRBV27
clone size: -
CDR3 DNA: TGTGCCAGCAGTTTTTCGACTAGCGGCAACACCGGGGAGCTGTTTTTT
CDR3 protein: CASSFSTSGNTGELFF

D gene: -
J gene: TRBJ2-3
V gene: TRBV12-5
clone size: -
CDR3 DNA: TGTGCTAGTGGTCAGGGGACCCTCGGCAATCAGCCCCAGTATTTT
CDR3 protein: CASGQGTLGNQPQYF

D gene: TRBD2
J gene: TRBJ2-3
V gene: TRBV4-1
clone size: -
CDR3 DNA: TGCGCCAGCAGCCAAGATAGAGCGGGAGGAGAAGATACGCAGTATTTT
CDR3 protein: CASSQDRAGGEDTQYF

D gene: -
J gene: TRBJ1-2
V gene: TRBV19
clone size: -
CDR3 DNA: TGTGCCAGTAATGAACGGGGCTATGGCTACACCTTC
CDR3 protein: CASNERGYGYTF

D gene: TRBD1
J gene: TRBJ1-4
V gene: TRBV15
clone size: -
CDR3 DNA: TGTGCCACCAGCAGAGACCCCATTGCAGGGGGTGGGGAAAAACTGTTTTTT
CDR3 protein: CATSRDPIAGGGEKLFF

D gene: TRBD1
J gene: TRBJ1-6
V gene: TRBV12-5
clone size: -
CDR3 DNA: TGTGCTAGTGGTTTGGCCTCAGGGGGTAGGGTAAATTCACCCCTCCACTTT
CDR3 protein: CASGLASGGRVNSPLHF

D gene: TRBD1
J gene: TRBJ1-4
V gene: TRBV7-9
clone size: -
CDR3 DNA: TGTGCCAGCAGCTACACGGGACAGCTAAATGAAAAACTGTTTTTT
CDR3 protein: CASSYTGQLNEKLFF

D gene: -
J gene: TRBJ2-1
V gene: TRBV7-2
clone size: -
CDR3 DNA: TGTGCCAGCAGCTTAGCTTCTAGCACGGTGACCGAGCAGTTCTTC
CDR3 protein: CASSLASSTVTEQFF

D gene: TRBD1
J gene: TRBJ2-7
V gene: TRBV29-1
clone size: -
CDR3 DNA: TGCAGCGTTCAGACGGACAGGGGTCGGGGCGAGCAGTACTTC
CDR3 protein: CSVQTDRGRGEQYF

D gene: -
J gene: TRBJ1-3
V gene: TRBV7-9
clone size: -
CDR3 DNA: TGTGCCAGCAGCCCTAGGTTAGGCTCTGGAAACACCATATATTTT
CDR3 protein: CASSPRLGSGNTIYF

D gene: TRBD2
J gene: TRBJ2-5
V gene: TRBV5-1
clone size: -
CDR3 DNA: TGCGCCAGCAACATACTCGGGGGGGAGACCCAGTACTTC
CDR3 protein: CASNILGGETQYF

D gene: -
J gene: TRBJ2-3
V gene: TRBV6-5
clone size: few
CDR3 DNA: TGTGCCAGCAACCCCGGGGATTCTAGCACAGATACGCAGTATTTT
CDR3 protein: CASNPGDSSTDTQYF

D gene: -
J gene: TRBJ2-7
V gene: TRBV29-1
clone size: few
CDR3 DNA: TGCAGCGTTGAGGGTCTGTCAGGAGGTACCTACGAGCAGTACTTC
CDR3 protein: CSVEGLSGGTYEQYF

D gene: TRBD1
J gene: TRBJ1-1
V gene: TRBV6-5
clone size: -
CDR3 DNA: TGTGCCAGCAGCCGGGACAGGGGGCGGACTGAAGCTTTCTTT
CDR3 protein: CASSRDRGRTEAFF

D gene: TRBD1
J gene: TRBJ1-3
V gene: TRBV7-9
clone size: -
CDR3 DNA: TGTGCCAGCAGCTTAGCGACGGGACAGGGTGGAAACACCATATATTTT
CDR3 protein: CASSLATGQGGNTIYF

D gene: TRBD2
J gene: TRBJ2-5
V gene: TRBV6-4
clone size: -
CDR3 DNA: TGTGCCAGCAGCCGGGAGGTCGACGAGACCCAGTACTTC
CDR3 protein: CASSREVDETQYF

D gene: TRBD1
J gene: TRBJ2-4
V gene: TRBV25-1
clone size: -
CDR3 DNA: TGTGCCAGCAGTGAACCGGGACAGGGGGCCCACATTCAGTACTTC
CDR3 protein: CASSEPGQGAHIQYF

D gene: TRBD2
J gene: TRBJ2-1
V gene: TRBV2
clone size: few
CDR3 DNA: TGTGCCAGCAAGACTCCGGGACTAGCGGGAGTAGCGAATGAGCAGTTCTTC
CDR3 protein: CASKTPGLAGVANEQFF

D gene: -
J gene: TRBJ2-7
V gene: TRBV19
clone size: -
CDR3 DNA: TGTGCCAGTAGTATAGATCGGGCGGGCCACGGCGAGCAGTACTTC
CDR3 protein: CASSIDRAGHGEQYF

D gene: TRBD1
J gene: TRBJ1-1
V gene: TRBV4-3
clone size: few
CDR3 DNA: TGCGCCAGCAGCCACGGGACAGGGAAGAACACTGAAGCTTTCTTT
CDR3 protein: CASSHGTGKNTEAFF

D gene: -
J gene: TRBJ1-3
V gene: TRBV9
clone size: -
CDR3 DNA: TGTGCCAGCAGCCCAGGGCCTGGACCGGGCTCTGGAAACACCATATATTTT
CDR3 protein: CASSPGPGPGSGNTIYF

D gene: TRBD1
J gene: TRBJ2-7
V gene: TRBV5-1
clone size: -
CDR3 DNA: TGCGCCAGCAGCTCACAGGGGGCTTCCTACGAGCAGTACTTC
CDR3 protein: CASSSQGASYEQYF

D gene: -
J gene: TRBJ1-2
V gene: TRBV9
clone size: -
CDR3 DNA: TGTGCCAGCAGGCCCGGGACTGCCTATGGCTACACCTTC
CDR3 protein: CASRPGTAYGYTF